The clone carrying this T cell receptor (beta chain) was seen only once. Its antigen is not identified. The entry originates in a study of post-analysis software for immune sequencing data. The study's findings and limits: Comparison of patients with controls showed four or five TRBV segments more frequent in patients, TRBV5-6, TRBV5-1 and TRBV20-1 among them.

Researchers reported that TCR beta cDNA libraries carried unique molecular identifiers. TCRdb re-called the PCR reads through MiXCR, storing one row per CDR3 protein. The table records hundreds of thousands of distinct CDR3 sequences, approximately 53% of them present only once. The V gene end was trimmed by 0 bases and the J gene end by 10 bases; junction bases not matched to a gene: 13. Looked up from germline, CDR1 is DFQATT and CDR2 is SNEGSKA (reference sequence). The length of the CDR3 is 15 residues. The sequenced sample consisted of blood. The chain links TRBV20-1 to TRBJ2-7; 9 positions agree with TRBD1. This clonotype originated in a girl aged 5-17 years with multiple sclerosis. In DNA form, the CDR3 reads TGCAGTGCTAGAGATCCCCGGACAGGGGAAGAGATCCAGTACTTC. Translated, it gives CSARDPRTGEEIQYF.